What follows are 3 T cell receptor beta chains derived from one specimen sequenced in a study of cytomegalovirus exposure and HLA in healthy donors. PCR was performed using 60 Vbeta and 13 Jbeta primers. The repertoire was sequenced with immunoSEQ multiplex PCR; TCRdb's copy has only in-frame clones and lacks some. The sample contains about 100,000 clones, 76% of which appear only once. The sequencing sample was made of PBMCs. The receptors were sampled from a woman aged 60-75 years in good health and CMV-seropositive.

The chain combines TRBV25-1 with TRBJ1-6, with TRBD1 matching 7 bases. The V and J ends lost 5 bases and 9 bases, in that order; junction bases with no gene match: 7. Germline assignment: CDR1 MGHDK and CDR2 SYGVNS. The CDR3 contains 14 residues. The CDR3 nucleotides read TGTGCCAGCAGTAGGGGGCCTCCAGGTTCACCCCTCCACTTT. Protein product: CASSRGPPGSPLHF.

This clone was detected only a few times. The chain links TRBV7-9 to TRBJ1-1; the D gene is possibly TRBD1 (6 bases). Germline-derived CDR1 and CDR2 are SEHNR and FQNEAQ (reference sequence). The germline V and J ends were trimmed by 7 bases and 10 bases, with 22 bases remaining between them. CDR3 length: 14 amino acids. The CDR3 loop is CASTLTQGSRLAFF. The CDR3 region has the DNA TGTGCCAGCACTCTTACACAGGGAAGTAGACTAGCTTTCTTT.

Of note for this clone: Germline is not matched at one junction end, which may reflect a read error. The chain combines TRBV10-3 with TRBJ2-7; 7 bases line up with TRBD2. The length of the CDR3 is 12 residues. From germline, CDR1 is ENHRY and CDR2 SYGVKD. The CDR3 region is CAISEEGGSENF. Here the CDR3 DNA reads TGTGCCATCAGTGAGGAGGGCGGGAGCGAAAACTTC.